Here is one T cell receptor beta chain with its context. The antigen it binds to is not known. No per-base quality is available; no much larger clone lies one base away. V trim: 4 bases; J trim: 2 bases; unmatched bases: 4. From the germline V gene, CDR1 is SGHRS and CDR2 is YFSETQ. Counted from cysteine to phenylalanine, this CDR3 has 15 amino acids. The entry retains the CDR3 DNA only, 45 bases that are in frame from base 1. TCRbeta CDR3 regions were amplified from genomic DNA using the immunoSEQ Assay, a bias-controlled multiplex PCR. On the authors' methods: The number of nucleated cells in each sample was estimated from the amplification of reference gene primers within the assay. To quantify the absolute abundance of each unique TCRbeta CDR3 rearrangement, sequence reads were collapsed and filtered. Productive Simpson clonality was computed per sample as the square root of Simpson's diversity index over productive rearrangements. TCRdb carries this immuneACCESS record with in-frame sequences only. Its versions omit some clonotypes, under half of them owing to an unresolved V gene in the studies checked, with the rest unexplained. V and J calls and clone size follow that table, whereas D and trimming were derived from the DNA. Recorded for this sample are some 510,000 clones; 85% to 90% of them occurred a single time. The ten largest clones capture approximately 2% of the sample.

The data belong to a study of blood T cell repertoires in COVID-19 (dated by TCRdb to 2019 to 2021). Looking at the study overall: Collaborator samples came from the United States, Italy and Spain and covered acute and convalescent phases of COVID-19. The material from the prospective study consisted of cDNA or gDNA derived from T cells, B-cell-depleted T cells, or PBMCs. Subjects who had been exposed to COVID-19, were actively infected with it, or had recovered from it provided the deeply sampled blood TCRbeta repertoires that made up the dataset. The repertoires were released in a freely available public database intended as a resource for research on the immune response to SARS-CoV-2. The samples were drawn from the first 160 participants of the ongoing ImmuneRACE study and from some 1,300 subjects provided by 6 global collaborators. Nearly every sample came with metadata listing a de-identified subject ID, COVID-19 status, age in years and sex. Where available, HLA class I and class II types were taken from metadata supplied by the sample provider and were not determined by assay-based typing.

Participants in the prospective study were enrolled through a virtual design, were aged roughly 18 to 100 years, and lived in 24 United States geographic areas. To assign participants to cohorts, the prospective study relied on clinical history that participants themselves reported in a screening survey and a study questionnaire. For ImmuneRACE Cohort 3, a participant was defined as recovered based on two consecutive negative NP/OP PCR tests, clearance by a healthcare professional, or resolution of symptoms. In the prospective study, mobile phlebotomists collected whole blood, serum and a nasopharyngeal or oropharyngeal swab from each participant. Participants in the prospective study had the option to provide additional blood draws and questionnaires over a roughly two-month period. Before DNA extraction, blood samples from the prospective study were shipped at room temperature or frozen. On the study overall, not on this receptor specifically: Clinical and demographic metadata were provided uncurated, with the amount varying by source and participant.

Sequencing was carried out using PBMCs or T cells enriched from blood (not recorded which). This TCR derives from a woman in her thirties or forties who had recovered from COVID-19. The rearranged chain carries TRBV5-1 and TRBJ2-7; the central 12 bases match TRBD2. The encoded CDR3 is CASSLTSGSTYEQYF. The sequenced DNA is TGCGCCAGCAGCCTGACTAGCGGGAGTACCTACGAGCAGTACTTC.